These T cell receptor beta chains were read from a single sample in a study of T-cell reconstitution after alpha-beta-depleted transplantation in children. Each CDR3 protein is one row after TCRdb ran MiXCR on the PCR reads. The table lists 360,000 or so distinct CDR3 sequences, over 20% of them singletons, with 3% to 4.5% in the top ten. The material was PBMCs from the stem cell graft donor, obtained from the stem cell graft. These receptors came from a human donor who donated a stem cell graft to a child with acute myeloid leukemia. Each CDR3 is given with its conserved first and last residue. D genes are given only for firm matches. Clone size appears in some rows only: once, few, many, or a class for an expanded clone.

TGTGCCAGCAGCCAAGACACAGGCGAACCAAATGAGCAGTTCTTC CASSQDTGEPNEQFF TRBJ2-1 many . TRBV4-2
TGTGCCAGCAGCCTCAGCGGGACCCTCCAGTACAATGAGCAGTTCTTC CASSLSGTLQYNEQFF TRBJ2-1 . TRBD2 TRBV7-9
TGCAGCGTTGGCAGTAAGGGCTATGGCTACACCTTC CSVGSKGYGYTF TRBJ1-2 few . TRBV29-1
TGCAGCGTGTGGGCTAGCGGGAGGTGGGAGCAGTTCTTC CSVWASGRWEQFF TRBJ2-1 many TRBD2 TRBV29-1
TGTGCCAGCAGCCCTCACCGGGACAGGGGGCGCGAAAATCCCTACGAGCAGTACTTC CASSPHRDRGRENPYEQYF TRBJ2-7 . TRBD1 TRBV12-3/TRBV12-4
TGTGCCAGCAGTGTGGGACAAAACGGGGAGCTGTTTTTT CASSVGQNGELFF TRBJ2-2 . . TRBV9
TGTGCCAGCAGTTTTCGGACTCCCCTGGATGGCTCCTACAATGAGCAGTTCTTC CASSFRTPLDGSYNEQFF TRBJ2-1 . . TRBV27
TGCAGTGCTAACGGGCTCGGCTACACCTTC CSANGLGYTF TRBJ1-2 many . TRBV20-1
TGTGCCATCAACCCGACAGGGCAGGACACTGAAGCTTTCTTT CAINPTGQDTEAFF TRBJ1-1 . TRBD1 TRBV10-3
TGCAGTGCTAGAGATCGGCGGCGGGAGACCCAGTACTTC CSARDRRRETQYF TRBJ2-5 many . TRBV20-1
TGTGCCAGCAGCTCTCAGTCCCCGAGCTCCTATAATTCACCCCTCCACTTT CASSSQSPSSYNSPLHF TRBJ1-6 . . TRBV11-2
TGCAGTGCTAGACGGGGGCAGGGTCAGCCCCAGCATTTT CSARRGQGQPQHF TRBJ1-5 . . TRBV20-1
TGTGCCAGCTCACCTTTGAGTAGCGGGATGATGGATGAGCAGTTCTTC CASSPLSSGMMDEQFF TRBJ2-1 few TRBD2 TRBV18
TGTGCCAGCAGAAAACTTATAGATACGCAGTATTTT CASRKLIDTQYF TRBJ2-3 few . TRBV7-9
TGTGCCAGCAGTGCCGCGGTAACGGGGGCGGTTGCCGGGGAGCTGTTTTTT CASSAAVTGAVAGELFF TRBJ2-2 . . TRBV6-1
TGTGCCAGCAGTTTAGGGGTTAGCGAGCAGTTCTTC CASSLGVSEQFF TRBJ2-1 . . TRBV28